Following are 4 T cell receptor beta chains from one sample sequenced in a study of T cell changes during pregnancy in multiple sclerosis. The assay was immunoSEQ multiplex PCR, and TCRdb's table has in-frame clones only and misses some. Counted here are about 57,000 clones, 92% occurring once; the ten biggest clones make up roughly 0.2%. The source was CD4+ T cells from peripheral blood mononuclear cells, collected in the second trimester of pregnancy. These receptors originate from a female donor with multiple sclerosis, enrolled in a pregnancy study.

The chain recombines TRBV7-3 with TRBJ2-1; D is possibly TRBD2 (7 bases). V was trimmed by 4 bases and J by 4 bases, leaving 14 bases between them. The CDR3 spans 15 residues. Germline V gene sequence: CDR1 SGHTA, CDR2 FQGTGA. The CDR3 region has the DNA TGTGCCAGCAGCTCCCGGGGGGCCGGATACAATGAGCAGTTCTTC. Its translation: CASSSRGAGYNEQFF.

The rearrangement uses TRBV5-1 and TRBJ2-7, with 7 positions matching TRBD2. CDR3 size: 16 residues. V lost 4 bases, J lost 1 base, and 11 bases stayed unmatched. Germline CDR1 SGHRS, CDR2 YFSETQ. The CDR3 here is CASSKGQGGISYEQYF. In nucleotides, the CDR3 is TGCGCCAGCAGCAAGGGCCAGGGAGGGATATCCTACGAGCAGTACTTC.

The V call is TRBV5-5, the J call TRBJ1-1; D might be TRBD1 (6 bases). The germline V gene has CDR1 SGHKS and CDR2 YYEKEE (reference sequence). The V gene lost 0 bases and the J gene lost 8 bases, with 14 bases spanning the gap. The CDR3 consists of 14 residues. CDR3 sequence reads: CASSLGTWGREAFF. CDR3 coding DNA: TGTGCCAGCAGCTTGGGAACGTGGGGGCGGGAAGCTTTCTTT.

The table lists this clone with a count of one. This sequence joins TRBV9 and TRBJ1-3; the D gene is possibly TRBD1 (5 bases). The length of the CDR3 is 16 residues. V was shortened by 3 bases and J by 1 base, with 14 bases between the two germline ends. CDR1 SGDLS and CDR2 YYNGEE come from the germline V gene. This chain's CDR3 is CASSEQGSFSGNTIYF. In DNA, the CDR3 is TGTGCCAGCAGCGAGCAGGGTAGTTTTTCTGGAAACACCATATATTTT. Based on the CDR3 plus reference TRBV9 and TRBJ1-3, the full variable domain is DSGVTQTPKHLITATGQRVTLRCSPRSGDLSVYWYQQSLDQGLQFLIQYYNGEERAKGNILERFSAQQFPDLHSELNLSSLELGDSALYFCASSEQGSFSGNTIYFGEGSWLTVV.